The 9 T cell receptor beta chains below were found in one sample sequenced in a study of blood T cell repertoires in COVID-19. TCRdb's table, derived via immunoSEQ multiplex PCR, lists solely in-frame clones and lacks some. The table has roughly 230,000 clones, 70% to 90% seen once. Input material: peripheral blood. These receptors were taken from a middle-aged man with acute or convalescent COVID-19.

This chain joins TRBV7-2 and TRBJ2-2, with TRBD2 matching over 8 bases. Unmatched junction bases numbered 4, after V lost 5 bases and J lost 2 bases. The germline V gene has CDR1 SGHTA and CDR2 FQGNSA. This CDR3 has 15 amino acids. CDR3 residues: CASSPGGANTGELFF. The CDR3 bases are TGTGCCAGCAGCCCCGGGGGGGCCAACACCGGGGAGCTGTTTTTT.

The chain recombines TRBV7-3 with TRBJ2-2; TRBD1 matches at 7 bases. The junction had 11 bases not matched to a gene; V was cut back by 1 base and J by 6 bases. The CDR3 is 17 amino acids. CDR1 is SGHTA and CDR2 is FQGTGA in the germline V gene. CDR3 protein: CASSLNRQGRLAGELFF. CDR3 nucleotides: TGTGCCAGCAGCTTAAACCGACAGGGTCGGCTAGCCGGGGAGCTGTTTTTT.

The chain has TRBV10-2 and TRBJ2-5, with unresolved D. The V gene's germline CDR1 is WSHSY and CDR2 SAAADI. This CDR3 has 13 amino acids. Trimming stripped 4 bases from V and 2 bases from J, with 8 bases between. CDR3 residues: CASSAQIQETQYF. The CDR3 DNA reads TGCGCCAGCAGTGCACAGATACAAGAGACCCAGTACTTC.

The V call is TRBV5-5, the J call TRBJ2-1, with 8 bases identical to TRBD2. The germline gives CDR1 SGHKS, CDR2 YYEKEE (reference sequence). This CDR3 is built from 14 residues. Losses at the gene ends were 0 bases for V and 10 bases for J; bases not matched to a gene: 6. The CDR3 DNA sequence: TGTGCCAGCAGCTTGGGACTAGCGCCCCGGGAGCAGTTCTTC. Translation gives CASSLGLAPREQFF.

The V gene is TRBV7-2, the J gene TRBJ1-5, with TRBD1 matching over 9 bases. Germline V lookup: CDR1 SGHTA, CDR2 FQGNSA. The V and J ends lost 2 bases and 4 bases, in that order; junction bases with no gene match: 3. CDR3 length: 15 amino acids. CDR3 residues: CASSLWGQGNQPQHF. Written as DNA, the CDR3 is TGTGCCAGCAGCTTATGGGGACAGGGAAATCAGCCCCAGCATTTT.

The chain recombines TRBV29-1 with TRBJ1-1, with 8 nucleotides matching TRBD1. Germline trimming cut 5 bases from V and 1 base from J; bases unmatched to any gene: 3. The CDR3 sequence is 13 residues long. Germline CDR1 is SQVTM and CDR2 is ANQGSEA. The CDR3 DNA is TGCAGCGTTCTCGGGACAGGGAACACTGAAGCTTTCTTT. Protein sequence: CSVLGTGNTEAFF. Complete variable domain (other parts from reference TRBV29-1 and TRBJ1-1): SAVISQKPSRDICQRGTSLTIQCQVDSQVTMMFWYRQQPGQSLTLIATANQGSEATYESGFVIDKFPISRPNLTFSTLTVSNMSPEDSSIYLCSVLGTGNTEAFFGQGTRLTVV.

CDR3 sequence reads: CASCWTDYGYTF. The CDR3 region has the DNA TGTGCCAGCTGTTGGACAGACTATGGCTACACCTTC. The chain uses TRBV12-3 or TRBV12-4 and TRBJ1-2; tentative D call: TRBD1 (6 bases). V shed 8 bases and J shed 3 bases, with 10 bases lying between them. CDR3 length: 12 amino acids.

The chain has TRBV3-1 (or the pseudogene TRBV3-2) and TRBJ1-5, with D unclear. The CDR3 is made up of 13 amino acids. V was trimmed by 0 bases and J by 7 bases, leaving 7 bases between them. Germline CDR1 and CDR2: LGHDT and YNNKEL (reference sequence). The CDR3 nucleotides read TGTGCCAGCAGCCAAGATTTGAGCCAGCCCCAGCATTTT. This sequence encodes CASSQDLSQPQHF.

This clone was seen only once. This chain links TRBV9 with TRBJ1-1, with TRBD1 matching 7 bases. Germline V gene lookup returns CDR1 SGDLS and CDR2 YYNGEE. Unmatched junction bases numbered 8, after V lost 3 bases and J lost 0 bases. This CDR3 comprises 16 residues. As DNA, the CDR3 is TGTGCCAGCAGCGCAAGGGACAGTTCTATGAACACTGAAGCTTTCTTT. This encodes CASSARDSSMNTEAFF.